One and the same sample provided the 20 T cell receptor beta chains below, sequenced in a study of cytomegalovirus exposure and HLA in healthy donors. The PCR used 60 Vbeta and 13 Jbeta primers. Using immunoSEQ multiplex PCR, the repertoire was profiled, and TCRdb retains in-frame clones only, with some absent. The repertoire table contains 90,000 to 130,000 clones. Sequenced sample: PBMCs. The receptors shown here come from a man between 25 and 39 years old in good health and CMV-seronegative.

CDR3 region: CASSLRDRILSGANVLTF. For the CDR3, the DNA is TGTGCCAGCAGCCTCCGGGACAGGATCCTCTCTGGGGCCAACGTCCTGACTTTC. J is TRBJ2-6 and V is TRBV7-8; 8 positions agree with TRBD1. The CDR3 sequence is 18 residues long. Germline V gene sequence: CDR1 SGHVS, CDR2 FQNEAQ. J lost 0 bases, V lost 5 bases, and 9 bases had no gene match.

The chain couples TRBV6-1 to TRBJ1-2; TRBD1 agrees at 8 bases. The V gene end was trimmed by 7 bases and the J gene end by 3 bases; junction bases not matched to a gene: 7. This CDR3 comprises 14 residues. In germline, CDR1 is MNHNS, CDR2 SASEGT. CDR3 nucleotide sequence: TGTGCCAGCACCCGGGACAGGTCGGACTATGGCTACACCTTC. This translates into CASTRDRSDYGYTF.

The rearrangement uses TRBV5-6 and TRBJ2-7, with 10 bases identical to TRBD1. Trimming took 3 bases from V and 0 from J; bases not matched to a gene: 9. CDR3 length: 17 residues. Germline V gene lookup returns CDR1 SGHDT and CDR2 YYEEEE. The chain's CDR3 is CASSYYRTGGSSYEQYF. The CDR3 DNA follows: TGTGCCAGCAGCTACTACAGGACAGGGGGGAGCTCCTACGAGCAGTACTTC. The full variable domain, rest sourced from reference TRBV5-6 and TRBJ2-7, is DAGVTQSPTHLIKTRGQQVTLRCSPKSGHDTVSWYQQALGQGPQFIFQYYEEEERQRGNFPDRFSGHQFPNYSSELNVNALLLGDSALYLCASSYYRTGGSSYEQYFGPGTRLTVT.

The chain recombines TRBV6-6 with TRBJ2-1; D may be TRBD2 (7 bases). Trimming took off 2 bases at V and 2 bases at J, with 10 bases between the two ends. Germline V gives CDR1 MNHNY, CDR2 SVGAGI (reference sequence). This CDR3 has 15 residues. As DNA, the CDR3 is TGTGCCAGCAGTTACGAGGGGGGGACCTACAATGAGCAGTTCTTC. Protein sequence: CASSYEGGTYNEQFF.

The chain combines TRBV28 with TRBJ2-7, with D perhaps matching TRBD1 (5 bases). CDR3 length: 15 amino acids. Germline V gives CDR1 MDHEN, CDR2 SYDVKM. V gave up 5 bases and J gave up 0 bases, with 14 bases separating them. In nucleotides, the CDR3 is TGTGCCAGCAGTCATAGGGTGGGGCTCTCCTACGAGCAGTACTTC. Amino acid sequence: CASSHRVGLSYEQYF. Looking up the rest from reference TRBV28 and TRBJ2-7 gives the full variable domain: DVKVTQSSRYLVKRTGEKVFLECVQDMDHENMFWYRQDPGLGLRLIYFSYDVKMKEKGDIPEGYSVSREKKERFSLILESASTNQTSMYLCASSHRVGLSYEQYFGPGTRLTVT.

This chain connects TRBV10-3 to TRBJ2-3, with 8 bases lining up with TRBD1. This CDR3 spans 14 amino acids. Per germline, CDR1 ENHRY and CDR2 SYGVKD. The junction had 6 bases not matched to a gene; V was cut back by 6 bases and J by 4 bases. CDR3 amino acids: CAIRTGAPADTQYF. DNA for the CDR3: TGTGCCATCAGGACAGGGGCCCCAGCAGATACGCAGTATTTT.

V and J are TRBV7-9 and TRBJ2-3; 10 positions match TRBD1. This CDR3 spans 16 amino acids. Germline CDR1 reads SEHNR; CDR2 reads FQNEAQ (reference sequence). The junction had 9 bases not matched to a gene; V was cut back by 5 bases and J by 4 bases. As DNA, the CDR3 is TGTGCCAGCAGCCCCGGACAGGGGGATCCTCCAGATACGCAGTATTTT. It translates to CASSPGQGDPPDTQYF.

This chain uses TRBV5-1 with TRBJ1-1; no clear D gene. The CDR3 is 18 residues long. Trimming took 2 bases from V and 0 from J, leaving 20 bases between them. Germline CDR1 is SGHRS and CDR2 is YFSETQ. This CDR3 reads CASSFSSGALVLNTEAFF. The CDR3 bases are TGCGCCAGCAGCTTTAGTAGCGGAGCCCTGGTTTTGAACACTGAAGCTTTCTTT.

The rearrangement links TRBV6-1 to TRBJ1-4; 9 nucleotides agree with TRBD1. The CDR3 is made up of 15 amino acids. In germline, CDR1 is MNHNS, CDR2 SASEGT. The ends lost 2 bases at V and 10 bases at J; junction bases unmatched: 8. The CDR3 nucleotides are TGTGCCAGCAGTGAATTGGACAGGGGCAGGAGAAAACTGTTTTTT. The encoded protein is CASSELDRGRRKLFF.

The chain recombines TRBV6-5 with TRBJ2-3, with TRBD1 matching over 8 bases. V lost 0 bases and J lost 2; bases outside the gene matches: 4. This CDR3 comprises 16 residues. Looked up from germline, CDR1 is MNHEY and CDR2 is SVGAGI. CDR3: CASSYSATGVTDTQYF. The DNA of the CDR3 is TGTGCCAGCAGTTACTCGGCGACAGGGGTCACAGATACGCAGTATTTT.

The CDR3 DNA reads as TGTGCCAGCAGTCGGGGGACGGTCTATGGCTACACCTTC. The encoded protein is CASSRGTVYGYTF. The chain joins TRBV6-6 to TRBJ1-2, with D possibly being TRBD1 (5 bases). Germline lookup yields CDR1 MNHNY and CDR2 SVGAGI (reference sequence). The CDR3 length is 13 residues. The V gene lost 5 bases and the J gene lost 4 bases, with 11 bases spanning the gap.

The chain carries TRBV9 and TRBJ1-2; a possible D gene is TRBD1 (6 bases). Trimming cost V 4 bases and J 4 bases, with 14 bases left between them. The CDR3 contains 14 residues. In germline, CDR1 is SGDLS, CDR2 YYNGEE. CDR3 protein: CASSLSGQSYGYTF. For the CDR3, the DNA is TGTGCCAGCAGCCTCTCAGGACAGAGCTATGGCTACACCTTC.

The genes are TRBV4-3 and TRBJ1-2; possible D gene TRBD1, 6 bases. This CDR3 comprises 16 residues. V lost 0 bases to trimming and J lost 4 bases, with 15 bases between them. CDR1 and CDR2 from the germline V gene are LGHNA and YSLEER. The CDR3 here is CASSQDPRTDLYGYTF. In DNA, the CDR3 is TGCGCCAGCAGCCAAGATCCCCGGACAGATCTCTATGGCTACACCTTC.

The genes are TRBV27 and TRBJ2-2, with TRBD1 matching 7 bases. V shed 6 bases and J 5 bases; nucleotides not matched to a gene: 6. Germline assignment: CDR1 MNHEY and CDR2 SMNVEV (reference sequence). This CDR3 is built from 14 residues. The CDR3: CASSRQGGTGELFF. CDR3 nucleotides: TGTGCCAGCAGCCGACAGGGTGGGACCGGGGAGCTGTTTTTT.

This chain joins TRBV5-1 and TRBJ2-3, with D possibly TRBD2 on 6 matching bases. From germline, CDR1 is SGHRS and CDR2 YFSETQ. V gave up 0 bases and J gave up 0 bases, with 11 bases separating them. This CDR3 is built from 16 residues. The CDR3 sequence is CASSLGRGDSTDTQYF. The CDR3 DNA follows: TGCGCCAGCAGCTTGGGGCGGGGAGATAGCACAGATACGCAGTATTTT.

The chain joins TRBV2 to TRBJ2-3, with D maybe TRBD2 (5 bases). Germline assignment: CDR1 SNHLY and CDR2 FYNNEI. Trimming left V 10 bases short and J 3 bases short, with 14 bases between. This CDR3 is 13 amino acids long. CDR3 residues: CANSILETDTQYF. DNA for the CDR3: TGTGCCAACTCCATACTAGAGACAGATACGCAGTATTTT.

The V call is TRBV7-2, the J call TRBJ1-6; a possible D gene is TRBD1 (6 bases). Germline CDR1 and CDR2: SGHTA and FQGNSA. There are 15 residues in the CDR3. V lost 4 bases and J 5 bases, leaving 12 bases between the germline ends. For the CDR3, the DNA is TGTGCCAGCAGCTGGGCAGGGGCCGATAATTCACCCCTCCACTTT. This gives the protein CASSWAGADNSPLHF.

The chain recombines TRBV27 with TRBJ2-2; 7 bases match TRBD1. From germline, CDR1 is MNHEY and CDR2 SMNVEV (reference sequence). V trimming: 2 bases; J trimming: 1 base; junction bases outside the gene matches: 1. This CDR3 is built from 15 residues. This CDR3 reads CASSLNRGNTGELFF. The DNA for the CDR3 is TGTGCCAGCAGTTTAAACAGGGGGAACACCGGGGAGCTGTTTTTT.

This chain connects TRBV9 to TRBJ2-3; 9 nucleotides line up with TRBD2. CDR3 length: 16 residues. The germline V gene has CDR1 SGDLS and CDR2 YYNGEE. Trimming took 0 bases from V and 4 from J; bases not matched to a gene: 6. The CDR3 sequence: CASSVGGGGEADTQYF. The CDR3 bases are TGTGCCAGCAGCGTAGGGGGCGGGGGGGAGGCAGATACGCAGTATTTT.

The chain combines TRBV10-3 with TRBJ2-7; D is ambiguous. This CDR3 region has 15 residues. Trimming cost V 0 bases and J 5 bases, with 14 bases left between them. Germline assignment: CDR1 ENHRY and CDR2 SYGVKD. CDR3: CAISESASLLDEQYF. Here the CDR3 DNA reads TGTGCCATCAGTGAGTCGGCGTCCCTCCTAGACGAGCAGTACTTC.